The entry below gives a single TCR beta chain sequence along with its context. A read error may produce the germline difference seen at one junction end. This specimen belongs to a study of CD8+CD57+ T cells in acquired aplastic anemia. Sequencing involved patients with CD8+CD57+ cell expansion previously shown by flow cytometry. CDR3 and TCR beta VDJ profiling relied on a genomic DNA template. TCRdb itself ran the reads through MiXCR, one entry per CDR3 protein. Here the sample spans 220,000 or so distinct CDR3 sequences, about 62% being singletons. The CDR3 has 16 amino acids. CDR1 is KGHSH and CDR2 is LQKENI in the germline V gene.

Sequenced sample: sorted CD4+, CD8+, or CD8+CD57+ T cells (not recorded which) from PBMCs. J is TRBJ1-3 and V is TRBV18; the D gene is possibly TRBD1 (5 bases). The receptor was derived from a human donor with aplastic anemia. In DNA form, the CDR3 reads TGTGCCAGCTCACCTGGGACGTCCAACGGTGGAGACACCATATATTTT. Its translation: CASSPGTSNGGDTIYF.